This T cell receptor beta chain was recovered during a study of T cell changes during pregnancy in multiple sclerosis. Only in-frame clones appear in the TCRdb table, and some are missing; sequencing was by immunoSEQ multiplex PCR. The sample records approximately 92,000 clones, roughly 90% being singletons. The sample was peripheral blood, taken in the first trimester of pregnancy. The sequence was collected from a female donor with multiple sclerosis, enrolled in a pregnancy study.

CDR3 nucleotide sequence: TGCGCCAGCAGCACCGGGACTAGCGGCCAATTAGCCAAAAACATTCAGTACTTC. Its translation: CASSTGTSGQLAKNIQYF. V gene TRBV5-1 combines with J gene TRBJ2-4; 11 bases match TRBD2. CDR1 is SGHRS and CDR2 is YFSETQ in the germline V gene. The CDR3 is 18 residues long. V lost 4 bases and J lost 0; bases outside the gene matches: 9.